The present entry profiles one TCR beta chain with its context. Assay used: immunoSEQ multiplex PCR; TCRdb lists only in-frame clones, some missing. The table has about 4,000 clones, 16% seen once. This sample is part of a study of tumour-infiltrating T cells in Burkitt lymphoma. Germline CDR1 SGDLS, CDR2 YYNGEE. CDR3 length: 15 amino acids. V shed 1 base and J 3 bases; nucleotides not matched to a gene: 3. The gene calls are TRBV9 and TRBJ2-2; TRBD1 matches at 7 bases. The sequencing sample was made of tumor tissue. This receptor was identified in a human donor with diffuse large B-cell lymphoma. Some clones in this sample may be carry-over from other donors' samples. CDR3 amino acids: CASSVTDRDTGELFF. In nucleotides, the CDR3 is TGTGCCAGCAGCGTAACCGACAGGGACACCGGGGAGCTGTTTTTT.